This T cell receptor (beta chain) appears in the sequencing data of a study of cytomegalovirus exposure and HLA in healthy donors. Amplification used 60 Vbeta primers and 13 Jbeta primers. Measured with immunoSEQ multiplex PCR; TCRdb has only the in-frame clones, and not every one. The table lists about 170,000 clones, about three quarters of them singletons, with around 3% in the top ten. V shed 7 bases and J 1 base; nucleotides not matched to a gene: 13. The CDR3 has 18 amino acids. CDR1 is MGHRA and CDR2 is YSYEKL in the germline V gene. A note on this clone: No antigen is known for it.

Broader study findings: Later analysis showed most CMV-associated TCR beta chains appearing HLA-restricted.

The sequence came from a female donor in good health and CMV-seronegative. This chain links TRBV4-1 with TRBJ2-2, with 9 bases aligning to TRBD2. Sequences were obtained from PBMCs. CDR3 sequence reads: CASNPRERGAQNTGELFF. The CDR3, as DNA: TGCGCCAGCAACCCGAGAGAGCGGGGGGCCCAGAACACCGGGGAGCTGTTTTTT.